A single sample gave rise to the 26 T cell receptor beta chains below, sequenced in a study of blood T cells in healthy people across ages. The second PCR ran roughly 7 to 11 cycles with a sample-barcoded 5' primer and J-beta primers. One entry per CDR3 protein results from TCRdb running MiXCR on the 5' RACE reads. The sample has about 1.1 million distinct CDR3 sequences, about two fifths seen once. Material: blood. The receptor set was obtained from a man aged 18 to 29 in good health.

This chain connects TRBV20-1 to TRBJ1-1; D remains unclear. Germline lookup yields CDR1 DFQATT and CDR2 SNEGSKA (reference sequence). The length of the CDR3 is 13 residues. V was cut by 6 bases and J by 1 base, with 12 bases left in between. The CDR3 coding sequence is TGCAGTGCGGACCGCGCGGAGAACACTGAAGCTTTCTTT. The encoded protein is CSADRAENTEAFF.

The chain recombines TRBV27 with TRBJ2-7; 7 bases are shared with TRBD1. Trimming cost V 6 bases and J 1 base; bases outside gene matches: 9. Germline assignment: CDR1 MNHEY and CDR2 SMNVEV (reference sequence). The CDR3 length is 15 residues. Here the CDR3 reads CASSPRQGLSYEQYF. DNA for the CDR3: TGTGCCAGCAGCCCTAGACAGGGTCTGTCCTACGAGCAGTACTTC.

The table lists this clonotype with a count of one. A single base separates this from a much larger clone, so it may be a read error. The V gene is TRBV18, the J gene TRBJ2-5, with D hard to call. Germline CDR1 is KGHSH and CDR2 is LQKENI. The CDR3 covers 13 residues. CDR3 sequence reads: CTSSRASQETQYF. The CDR3 nucleotides are TGTACCAGCTCACGGGCTTCGCAAGAGACCCAGTACTTC.

The chain links TRBV9 to TRBJ2-4, with 9 bases lining up with TRBD2. The DNA end is more similar to TRBJ2-7, so the J call may be wrong. The CDR3 consists of 15 residues. Germline CDR1 SGDLS, CDR2 YYNGEE. CDR3 residues: CASSVEAGGAYEQYF. As DNA, the CDR3 is TGTGCCAGCAGCGTAGAAGCGGGGGGAGCCTACGAGCAGTACTTC.

Only one count was recorded for this clonotype. V gene TRBV6-1 combines with J gene TRBJ2-6; D is tentatively TRBD1 or TRBD2 (5 bases each). The V end was cut by 6 bases, the J end by 0 bases, with 18 bases between. The CDR3 has 18 residues. In germline, CDR1 is MNHNS, CDR2 SASEGT. The CDR3: CASSPGTEIHSGANVLTF. CDR3 sequence (DNA): TGTGCCAGCAGCCCCGGGACGGAAATCCACTCTGGGGCCAACGTCCTGACTTTC.

V gene TRBV21-1 combines with J gene TRBJ2-4; TRBD2 is taken as the D call from the table, unchecked against the DNA. TRBV21-1 is described as a pseudogene. This CDR3 region has 15 residues. The CDR3 loop reads CASIAKRLVDNIQYF. The CDR3 DNA is TGTGCCAGCATCGCGAAGAGGCTAGTAGACAACATTCAGTACTTC.

The chain recombines TRBV24-1 with TRBJ1-5; 7 bases fit TRBD1. The trim removed 5 bases at V and 7 bases at J, leaving 4 bases unmatched. This CDR3 is 13 amino acids long. Germline lookup yields CDR1 KGHDR and CDR2 SFDVKD. The CDR3 spells CATSGQGGQPQHF. CDR3 DNA sequence: TGTGCCACCAGTGGACAGGGCGGCCAGCCCCAGCATTTT.

A few counts support this clonotype. V and J are TRBV7-2 and TRBJ1-5; D might be TRBD1 (5 bases). Germline values: CDR1 SGHTA, CDR2 FQGNSA. Trimming took 5 bases from V and 0 from J, leaving 14 bases between them. The CDR3 totals 16 residues. The CDR3 loop is CASSATGGNSNQPQHF. As DNA, the CDR3 is TGTGCCAGCAGCGCAACAGGAGGGAATAGCAATCAGCCCCAGCATTTT.

This clonotype has a single count. Possible read error: a much larger clone is one base away. J is TRBJ2-5 and V is TRBV4-3; no clear D. The J call may be faulty, since TRBJ2-7 better matches the DNA end. The CDR3 is made up of 14 amino acids. CDR1 LGHNA and CDR2 YSLEER come from the germline V gene. CDR3 coding DNA: TGCGCCAGCAACCAAGAGATAATCGGGTACGAGCAGTACTTC. Its protein is CASNQEIIGYEQYF.

CDR3 sequence reads: CASHVGLNTEAFF. In DNA, the CDR3 is TGTGCCAGCCATGTGGGTCTCAACACTGAAGCTTTCTTT. The chain combines TRBV6-6 with TRBJ1-1; D unclear. Germline values: CDR1 MNHNY, CDR2 SVGAGI (reference sequence). Trimming pared 8 bases from V and 2 bases from J, leaving 12 bases between. This CDR3 spans 13 amino acids.

This clonotype was observed a handful of times. DNA for the CDR3: TGTGCCAGCCACAGGATAGCGGGGGTGAACAATGAGCAGTTCTTC. It specifies CASHRIAGVNNEQFF. The chain links TRBV2 to TRBJ2-1, with 9 bases aligning to TRBD2. With 8 bases clipped from V and 5 bases from J, the junction kept 10 bases outside the gene matches. The CDR3 is 15 amino acids. CDR1 SNHLY and CDR2 FYNNEI come from the germline V gene.

As regards this clonotype: Germline and junction disagree at one end, which may indicate a read error. The chain carries TRBV4-3 and TRBJ1-6; D not resolved. Germline V gene sequence: CDR1 LGHNA, CDR2 YSLEER. CDR3 length: 13 amino acids. The CDR3 region is CVSSKQHNSPLHF. CDR3 coding DNA: TGCGTCAGCAGCAAACAGCATAATTCACCCCTCCACTTT.

This clonotype was seen just once. This chain uses TRBV28 with TRBJ1-5; TRBD1 agrees at 8 bases. Per the germline V gene, CDR1 is MDHEN and CDR2 is SYDVKM. The CDR3 extends over 15 amino acids. Germline trimming cut 6 bases from V and 9 bases from J; bases unmatched to any gene: 13. The CDR3 DNA follows: TGTGCCAGCAGCATGGGACAGGTCCCAGTGGCGCCCCAGCATTTT. Translating it yields CASSMGQVPVAPQHF. Full variable domain (missing parts from reference TRBV28 and TRBJ1-5): DVKVTQSSRYLVKRTGEKVFLECVQDMDHENMFWYRQDPGLGLRLIYFSYDVKMKEKGDIPEGYSVSREKKERFSLILESASTNQTSMYLCASSMGQVPVAPQHFGDGTRLSIL.

The CDR3 DNA is TGTGCCAGCAGCTGGGGGACAGGTACCTACAATGAGCAGTACTTC. Its translation: CASSWGTGTYNEQYF. V is TRBV5-5 and J is TRBJ2-7; 8 bases are a match to TRBD1. Trimming at V came to 3 bases and at J to 7 bases, leaving 12 bases not matched to a gene. The CDR3 contains 15 residues. Germline CDR1 and CDR2: SGHKS and YYEKEE (reference sequence).

This clonotype was seen a few times. The CDR3 DNA is TGTGCCAGCAGTGTCGAGGGCCATTACGAGCAGTACTTC. It translates to CASSVEGHYEQYF. This chain links TRBV28 with TRBJ2-4; D may be TRBD2 (5 bases). The DNA end is more similar to TRBJ2-7, so the J call may be wrong. CDR1 and CDR2 (germline): MDHEN, SYDVKM. CDR3 length equals 13 residues.

This clonotype was observed a handful of times. This chain connects TRBV20-1 to TRBJ1-6; D is unclear. The germline gives CDR1 DFQATT, CDR2 SNEGSKA (reference sequence). V was pared by 3 bases and J by 7 bases, with 10 bases between. The CDR3 extends over 13 amino acids. The CDR3 bases are TGCAGTGCTAGGGAGACTGCAAATTCACCCCTCCACTTT. This codes for CSARETANSPLHF.

J is TRBJ2-1 and V is TRBV3-1; 10 bases match TRBD1. Unmatched junction bases numbered 2, after V lost 5 bases and J lost 7 bases. The CDR3 loop spans 13 amino acids. In germline, CDR1 is LGHDT, CDR2 YNNKEL (reference sequence). The CDR3 coding sequence is TGTGCCAGCAGCACGGACAGGGGGAATGAGCAGTTCTTC. Protein product: CASSTDRGNEQFF.

CDR3 amino acids: CASIQGLSTDTQYF. For the CDR3, the DNA is TGTGCCAGCATTCAGGGGCTGAGCACAGATACGCAGTATTTT. This chain joins TRBV2 and TRBJ2-3; maybe TRBD1 (6 bases). CDR3 length equals 14 residues. Germline loops: CDR1 SNHLY, CDR2 FYNNEI. V was shortened by 7 bases and J by 0 bases, with 11 bases between the two germline ends.

This clonotype was picked up a small number of times. The genes are TRBV28 and TRBJ2-1; perhaps TRBD2 as D (5 bases). The CDR3 has 12 amino acids. Trimming cost V 5 bases and J 8 bases, with 10 bases left between them. Germline V gene data show CDR1 as MDHEN and CDR2 as SYDVKM. The chain's CDR3 is CASSPRGYEQFF. CDR3 coding DNA: TGTGCCAGCAGTCCTCGGGGTTATGAGCAGTTCTTC.

The table lists this clonotype with many counts. V usage is TRBV27 and J usage is TRBJ2-7; 8 bases fit TRBD2. The CDR3 contains 15 residues. J was trimmed by 2 bases and V by 2 bases; bases with no gene match: 5. From germline, CDR1 is MNHEY and CDR2 SMNVEV (reference sequence). Here the CDR3 reads CASSLGGGSTYEQYF. In DNA, the CDR3 is TGTGCCAGCAGTTTAGGCGGGGGGTCTACCTACGAGCAGTACTTC.

The chain carries TRBV28 and TRBJ1-1; D uncertain. The V gene's germline CDR1 is MDHEN and CDR2 SYDVKM. With 3 bases removed from V and 1 base from J, the gap between germline ends came to 9 bases. The CDR3 is 14 residues long. The CDR3 region is CASSFYTTNTEAFF. The CDR3, as DNA: TGTGCCAGCAGTTTTTACACAACGAACACTGAAGCTTTCTTT.

This clonotype came up a few times. The rearrangement uses TRBV7-2 and TRBJ1-2; D is uncertain. The CDR3 extends over 14 amino acids. The V gene's germline CDR1 is SGHTA and CDR2 FQGNSA. Trimming stripped 3 bases from V and 0 bases from J, with 8 bases between. CDR3 residues: CASSLAHPNYGYTF. DNA for the CDR3: TGTGCCAGCAGCTTGGCACACCCTAACTATGGCTACACCTTC.

This clonotype was seen once. The chain recombines TRBV20-1 with TRBJ2-7; 10 bases match TRBD2. V was clipped by 1 base and J by 4 bases; unmatched bases: 7. This CDR3 contains 15 residues. CDR1 is DFQATT, CDR2 SNEGSKA, per germline (reference sequence). CDR3 protein: CSARGSSGGNYEQYF. The CDR3 DNA sequence: TGCAGTGCTAGAGGTTCTAGCGGGGGAAATTACGAGCAGTACTTC.

The J gene is TRBJ2-5, the V gene TRBV11-1, with a tentative D call TRBD1 (5 bases). Germline assignment: CDR1 SGHAT and CDR2 FQDESV (reference sequence). V lost 5 bases and J 3 bases, leaving 13 bases between the germline ends. This CDR3 region has 14 residues. Here the CDR3 DNA reads TGTGCCAGCAGCAAGGGGCAGACGGAAGAGACCCAGTACTTC. Translation: CASSKGQTEETQYF.

V usage is TRBV4-3 and J usage is TRBJ2-5; D is undetermined. Germline V gene lookup returns CDR1 LGHNA and CDR2 YSLEER. This CDR3 contains 15 residues. The V and J ends lost 1 base and 11 bases respectively, with 20 bases between them. Here the CDR3 reads CASSQVVFSSNEQYF. CDR3 in DNA: TGCGCCAGCAGCCAAGTGGTGTTTTCCAGTAATGAGCAGTACTTC.

The chain uses TRBV12-3 or TRBV12-4 and TRBJ1-5; possibly TRBD1 for D (6 bases). V shed 5 bases and J shed 1 base, with 15 bases lying between them. The CDR3 spans 16 residues. CDR3 protein: CASSPKGHASNQPQHF. The CDR3 bases are TGTGCCAGCAGTCCAAAGGGACACGCGAGCAATCAGCCCCAGCATTTT.